These 16 T cell receptor beta chains were sequenced from one sample in a study of T cell responses to AZD1222 COVID-19 vaccine. Here immunoSEQ multiplex PCR was the method, and the copy in TCRdb shows in-frame clones only, minus some. The data contain approximately 110,000 clones, 80% to 85% of them singletons. Sequenced here: peripheral blood, sampled on day 0 of AZD1222 vaccination. These receptors were obtained from an adult in good health.

The chain recombines TRBV28 with TRBJ2-1; no firm D call. CDR3 size: 11 residues. V gave up 3 bases and J gave up 8 bases, with 5 bases separating them. The germline gives CDR1 MDHEN, CDR2 SYDVKM. The CDR3 sequence is CASSLLDEQFF. In DNA, the CDR3 is TGTGCCAGCAGTTTGTTGGATGAGCAGTTCTTC.

The V gene is TRBV10-3, the J gene TRBJ2-7; D not certain. Germline CDR1 and CDR2: ENHRY and SYGVKD. This CDR3 spans 13 amino acids. Trimming removed 4 bases at V and 3 bases at J, with 10 bases between. The CDR3 here is CAISVKAYYEQYF. As DNA, the CDR3 is TGTGCCATCAGTGTTAAAGCCTACTACGAGCAGTACTTC.

The chain has TRBV27 and TRBJ2-5; D is tentatively TRBD1 or TRBD2 (5 bases each). Trimming left V 5 bases short and J 1 base short, with 20 bases between. Germline assignment: CDR1 MNHEY and CDR2 SMNVEV (reference sequence). This CDR3 has 17 amino acids. The CDR3 region is CASSPKPPGRLQETQYF. The CDR3 DNA follows: TGTGCCAGCAGTCCAAAGCCTCCGGGACGACTCCAAGAGACCCAGTACTTC.

V is TRBV28 and J is TRBJ1-3; 7 bases align to TRBD1. With V trimmed by 6 bases and J by 4 bases, 6 bases remained unmatched. CDR1 is MDHEN and CDR2 is SYDVKM in the germline V gene. The CDR3 loop spans 14 amino acids. The CDR3 region is CASRRGTEGNTIYF. The CDR3 DNA sequence: TGTGCCAGCAGACGAGGGACAGAGGGAAACACCATATATTTT.

This clone was found once. This chain connects TRBV7-2 to TRBJ2-1; 12 bases line up with TRBD2. Germline V gene data show CDR1 as SGHTA and CDR2 as FQGNSA. The CDR3 loop spans 15 amino acids. J was trimmed by 8 bases and V by 6 bases; bases with no gene match: 8. The CDR3 sequence is CASSSSGGALYEQFF. The CDR3 region has the DNA TGTGCCAGCAGTTCTAGCGGGGGGGCCTTGTATGAGCAGTTCTTC. The full variable domain, completed using reference TRBV7-2 and TRBJ2-1, is GAGVSQSPSNKVTEKGKDVELRCDPISGHTALYWYRQSLGQGLEFLIYFQGNSAPDKSGLPSDRFSAERTGGSVSTLTIQRTQQEDSAVYLCASSSSGGALYEQFFGPGTRLTVL.

The chain links TRBV18 to TRBJ1-6; 11 positions match TRBD1. CDR1 and CDR2 from the germline V gene are KGHSH and LQKENI. The CDR3 sequence is 15 residues long. The V segment lost 0 bases and the J segment 8 bases; nucleotides outside the gene matches: 0. The CDR3 DNA reads as TGTGCCAGCTCACCACCGGGACAGGGGGATTCACCCCTCCACTTT. Translated, it gives CASSPPGQGDSPLHF. The full variable domain, completed using reference TRBV18 and TRBJ1-6, is NAGVMQNPRHLVRRRGQEARLRCSPMKGHSHVYWYRQLPEEGLKFMVYLQKENIIDESGMPKERFSAEFPKEGPSILRIQQVVRGDSAAYFCASSPPGQGDSPLHFGNGTRLTVT.

The rearrangement joins TRBV2 to TRBJ1-6; 7 nucleotides align to TRBD1. This CDR3 has 14 residues. V was clipped by 5 bases and J by 10 bases; unmatched bases: 8. Germline V CDR1 and CDR2: SNHLY, FYNNEI. CDR3: CASSTTGESSPLHF. In DNA, the CDR3 is TGTGCCAGCAGTACTACAGGGGAAAGCTCACCCCTCCACTTT.

V is TRBV2 and J is TRBJ1-2, with TRBD1 matching over 7 bases. CDR1 SNHLY and CDR2 FYNNEI come from the germline V gene. CDR3 length equals 12 residues. The junction had 6 bases not matched to a gene; V was cut back by 9 bases and J by 5 bases. The CDR3: CARRGQEYGYTF. The CDR3 DNA follows: TGTGCCAGAAGGGGGCAGGAGTATGGCTACACCTTC.

This chain links TRBV6-5 with TRBJ1-1; D is perhaps TRBD1 (5 bases). CDR3 size: 14 residues. The V end lost 2 bases, the J end lost 0 bases, and 7 bases lay between the germline ends. CDR1 is MNHEY and CDR2 is SVGAGI in the germline V gene. CDR3 nucleotides: TGTGCCAGCAGTTACCAGGGAATGAACACTGAAGCTTTCTTT. It specifies CASSYQGMNTEAFF.

The CDR3 DNA sequence: TGTGCCAGCAGCTTTGATAACTATGGCTACACCTTC. It is translated as CASSFDNYGYTF. V and J are TRBV7-9 and TRBJ1-2; D is undetermined. Germline V gene sequence: CDR1 SEHNR, CDR2 FQNEAQ (reference sequence). The length of the CDR3 is 12 residues. The V end lost 3 bases, the J end lost 1 base, and 3 bases lay between the germline ends.

The V and J genes are TRBV28 and TRBJ1-3, with D possibly being TRBD1 (5 bases). The length of the CDR3 is 13 residues. Trimming took 3 bases from V and 4 from J, leaving 7 bases between them. Germline-derived CDR1 and CDR2 are MDHEN and SYDVKM. For the CDR3, the DNA is TGTGCCAGCAGTTTCGGACACGGAAACACCATATATTTT. It encodes CASSFGHGNTIYF.

This clone occurred once. At one end the junction does not follow the germline gene, possibly because of a read error. The CDR3, as DNA: TGTGCCAGCAGTGATGTTAGTGGCGGGTATGCCTACACCTTC. This codes for CASSDVSGGYAYTF. The chain is built from TRBV6-1 and TRBJ1-2; D is undetermined. Germline V gene lookup returns CDR1 MNHNS and CDR2 SASEGT. The CDR3 contains 14 residues.

The V and J genes are TRBV28 and TRBJ2-2, with D tentatively TRBD1 (7 bases). There are 20 residues in the CDR3. The germline V and J ends were trimmed by 4 bases and 6 bases, with 30 bases remaining between them. Germline V gene data show CDR1 as MDHEN and CDR2 as SYDVKM. The CDR3 is CASSWGVTGAFTRSAGELFF. The CDR3 bases are TGTGCCAGCAGTTGGGGGGTTACAGGGGCGTTTACTAGGTCGGCCGGGGAGCTGTTTTTT.

This sequence joins TRBV6-5 and TRBJ2-7; TRBD1 matches 9 bases. The V and J ends lost 2 bases and 7 bases, in that order; junction bases with no gene match: 9. This CDR3 contains 15 residues. Germline CDR1 reads MNHEY; CDR2 reads SVGAGI. Written as DNA, the CDR3 is TGTGCCAGCAGTTACGGTTCCCACAGGGGGCAAGAGCAGTACTTC. Protein: CASSYGSHRGQEQYF.

The V gene is TRBV28, the J gene TRBJ2-3; 10 bases fit TRBD2. From germline, CDR1 is MDHEN and CDR2 SYDVKM. V was clipped by 3 bases and J by 4 bases; unmatched bases: 10. The CDR3 is 17 residues long. In nucleotides, the CDR3 is TGTGCCAGCAGTTTCTCCGGACTAGCGGCAGGGGCAGATACGCAGTATTTT. Its protein is CASSFSGLAAGADTQYF.

CDR3 region: CASSLPGDTQYF. In DNA form, the CDR3 reads TGTGCCAGCAGCTTACCGGGAGATACGCAGTATTTT. V is TRBV7-6 and J is TRBJ2-3; no reliable D call. Trimming removed 2 bases from V and 5 bases from J, with 5 bases in between. The germline V gene has CDR1 SGHVS and CDR2 FNYEAQ. The CDR3 loop spans 12 amino acids.